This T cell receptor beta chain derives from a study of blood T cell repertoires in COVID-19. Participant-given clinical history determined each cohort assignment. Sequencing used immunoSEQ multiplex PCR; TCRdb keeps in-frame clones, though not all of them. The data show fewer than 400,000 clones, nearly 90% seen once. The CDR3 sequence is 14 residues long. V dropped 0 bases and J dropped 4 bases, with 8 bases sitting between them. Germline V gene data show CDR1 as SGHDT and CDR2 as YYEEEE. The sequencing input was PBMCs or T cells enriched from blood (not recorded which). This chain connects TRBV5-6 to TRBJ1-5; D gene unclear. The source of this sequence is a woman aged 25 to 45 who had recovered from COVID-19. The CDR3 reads CASSLADRNQPQHF. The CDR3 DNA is TGTGCCAGCAGCTTGGCCGATCGGAATCAGCCCCAGCATTTT.